This T cell receptor (beta chain) was observed in a study of T cell responses to AZD1222 COVID-19 vaccine. Study-wide results and caveats: Only a handful of individuals given AZD1222 were seropositive at baseline. Spike-specific TCR breadth and depth went up after people got two AZD1222 doses.

As concerns this clone: Antigen specificity is unknown.

Method: immunoSEQ multiplex PCR; TCRdb's copy keeps in-frame clones and lacks some. The data contain fewer than 100,000 clones, 70% to 90% of them singletons. V lost 0 bases and J lost 7; bases outside the gene matches: 3. Looked up from germline, CDR1 is LGHNA and CDR2 is YSLEER. The CDR3 covers 15 residues. Second-dose intervals of approximately 4 or approximately 12 weeks were pooled. This clonotype was obtained from an adult who received the AZD1222 COVID-19 vaccine. This material consisted of peripheral blood, taken 28 days after the second AZD1222 dose. The chain uses TRBV4-3 and TRBJ1-6; TRBD1 agrees at 7 bases. The CDR3 DNA is TGCGCCAGCAGCCAAGAGGGACAGACCAATTCACCCCTCCACTTT. Protein product: CASSQEGQTNSPLHF.